These 32 T cell receptor beta chains originate from one sample sequenced in a study of OX40 agonist ivuxolimab in advanced cancers. TCRdb's copy holds only in-frame clones and misses some; the assay was immunoSEQ multiplex PCR. The repertoire consists of tens of thousands of clones, with more than 65% occurring once and the leading ten covering 1.1%. The sample was CD4+ or CD8+ T cells sorted from blood, taken in a trial of the OX40 agonist ivuxolimab. The receptors here all came from an adult with an advanced solid tumor such as melanoma, head and neck, liver or kidney cancer.

The chain combines TRBV5-6 with TRBJ1-3; D gene uncertain. V was pared by 0 bases and J by 6 bases, with 10 bases between. Germline lookup yields CDR1 SGHDT and CDR2 YYEEEE. This CDR3 has 14 amino acids. CDR3 sequence: CASSLVGMENTIYF. The CDR3 region has the DNA TGTGCCAGCAGCTTGGTAGGGATGGAAAACACCATATATTTT.

The J gene is TRBJ1-6, the V gene TRBV4-3; no firm D call. V lost 3 bases, J lost 9 bases, and 12 bases lay in between. The germline gives CDR1 LGHNA, CDR2 YSLEER. The CDR3 consists of 14 residues. The CDR3 spells CASSQGYSSSPLHF. As DNA, the CDR3 is TGCGCCAGCAGCCAGGGGTATTCAAGTTCACCCCTCCACTTT.

The V and J genes are TRBV7-2 and TRBJ1-1, with D possibly matching TRBD1 (6 bases). The CDR3 is 15 residues long. The germline gives CDR1 SGHTA, CDR2 FQGNSA. Trimming cost V 7 bases and J 6 bases, with 21 bases left between them. The CDR3 region is CASKRGRGTLAEAFF. CDR3 coding DNA: TGTGCCAGCAAGAGGGGCAGGGGAACTCTCGCTGAAGCTTTCTTT.

The J gene is TRBJ1-1, the V gene TRBV5-1, with 7 bases identical to TRBD1. V dropped 1 base and J dropped 7; count of bases not matched to a gene: 10. Germline V CDR1 and CDR2: SGHRS, YFSETQ. This CDR3 is built from 15 residues. The CDR3 nucleotides are TGCGCCAGCAGCTTGAGGCCAGGGGCAGGGGGTGAAGCTTTCTTT. It encodes CASSLRPGAGGEAFF.

This clone occurred a few times. The gene calls are TRBV5-8 and TRBJ1-1; the D is unclear. Germline V CDR1 and CDR2: SGHTS, YDEGEE. This CDR3 spans 13 amino acids. Between the trimmed V and J ends, which lost 0 bases and 5 bases, there was a span of 8 bases. In DNA form, the CDR3 reads TGTGCCAGCAGCTTGGACCCCAGGACTGAAGCTTTCTTT. Translated, it gives CASSLDPRTEAFF. Drawing the rest from reference TRBV5-8 and TRBJ1-1, the complete variable domain is EAGVTQSPTHLIKTRGQQATLRCSPISGHTSVYWYQQALGLGLQFLLWYDEGEERNRGNFPPRFSGRQFPNYSSELNVNALELEDSALYLCASSLDPRTEAFFGQGTRLTVV.

The chain joins TRBV2 to TRBJ2-5; D not certain. Germline V gene lookup returns CDR1 SNHLY and CDR2 FYNNEI. The CDR3 sequence is 12 residues long. Trimming removed 3 bases from V and 7 bases from J, with 9 bases in between. The CDR3 loop reads CASSEDQRTQYF. The CDR3 DNA is TGTGCCAGCAGTGAGGACCAAAGGACCCAGTACTTC.

The gene calls are TRBV4-3 and TRBJ2-5; weak D call: TRBD1 (5 bases). The germline V gene has CDR1 LGHNA and CDR2 YSLEER. CDR3 length equals 16 residues. The ends were cut back, 0 bases at V and 5 bases at J, with 16 bases in the middle. CDR3 in DNA: TGCGCCAGCAGCCAAGATTGGGGCAGTCAAGACGAGACCCAGTACTTC. This encodes CASSQDWGSQDETQYF.

The rearrangement joins TRBV7-2 to TRBJ1-5; D gene uncertain. Germline-derived CDR1 and CDR2 are SGHTA and FQGNSA. This CDR3 is built from 12 residues. V lost 3 bases and J lost 3, with 3 bases in between. The CDR3 DNA is TGTGCCAGCAGCTTCGACAATCAGCCCCAGCATTTT. Residues: CASSFDNQPQHF.

The rearrangement links TRBV27 to TRBJ1-6; unclear D gene. The CDR3 spans 17 residues. The V end lost 4 bases, the J end lost 8 bases, and 21 bases lay between the germline ends. CDR1 is MNHEY and CDR2 is SMNVEV in the germline V gene (reference sequence). As DNA, the CDR3 is TGTGCCAGCAGTTCTCGGGTCGGGGTGGGGAGGGATTCACCCCTCCACTTT. Its protein is CASSSRVGVGRDSPLHF.

The gene calls are TRBV5-1 and TRBJ1-1; D is perhaps TRBD1 (5 bases). CDR1 and CDR2 from the germline V gene are SGHRS and YFSETQ. This CDR3 comprises 14 residues. The V end lost 0 bases, the J end lost 3 bases, and 9 bases lay between the germline ends. The DNA for the CDR3 is TGCGCCAGCAGCTTGGCCGGGACCGACACTGAAGCTTTCTTT. It encodes CASSLAGTDTEAFF. The full variable domain, completed using reference TRBV5-1 and TRBJ1-1, is KAGVTQTPRYLIKTRGQQVTLSCSPISGHRSVSWYQQTPGQGLQFLFEYFSETQRNKGNFPGRFSGRQFSNSRSEMNVSTLELGDSALYLCASSLAGTDTEAFFGQGTRLTVV.

The chain uses TRBV5-1 and TRBJ2-6; TRBD1 might be the D (5 bases). Trimming left V 0 bases short and J 4 bases short, with 5 bases between. The CDR3 is 14 amino acids. The V gene's germline CDR1 is SGHRS and CDR2 YFSETQ. DNA for the CDR3: TGCGCCAGCAGCTTGGGACAGGGGGCCAACGTCCTGACTTTC. It codes for CASSLGQGANVLTF.

This clone occurred once. The CDR3 DNA reads as TGTGCCAGCAAACTTCCCACCGGGGAGCTGTTTTTT. Residues: CASKLPTGELFF. V usage is TRBV6-6 and J usage is TRBJ2-2; unclear D gene. V lost 7 bases and J lost 4, with 7 bases in between. Germline V gives CDR1 MNHNY, CDR2 SVGAGI (reference sequence). The CDR3 consists of 12 residues.

The chain carries TRBV7-2 and TRBJ1-2; possible D gene TRBD1, 5 bases. CDR3 length: 12 amino acids. The ends were cut back, 5 bases at V and 7 bases at J, with 11 bases in the middle. Germline CDR1 and CDR2: SGHTA and FQGNSA. The CDR3 is CASSRPGGGYTF. The CDR3 DNA reads TGTGCCAGCAGCCGACCCGGGGGTGGCTACACCTTC.

This clone ranks as medium-sized. This chain uses TRBV18 with TRBJ1-1; 8 bases fit TRBD1. The CDR3 runs 14 residues. V gave up 5 bases and J gave up 0 bases; unmatched junction bases: 2. The germline CDR1 and CDR2 sequences are KGHSH and LQKENI. The CDR3 loop is CASSGDRLNTEAFF. The CDR3 region has the DNA TGTGCCAGCTCAGGGGACAGGCTGAACACTGAAGCTTTCTTT.

The chain combines TRBV6-5 with TRBJ2-1, with 10 bases lining up with TRBD2. The V gene end was trimmed by 4 bases and the J gene end by 6 bases; junction bases not matched to a gene: 9. Per germline, CDR1 MNHEY and CDR2 SVGAGI. This CDR3 has 16 amino acids. The CDR3 here is CASSLSGGVFSNEQFF. The DNA of the CDR3 is TGTGCCAGCAGTTTGAGCGGGGGGGTGTTTTCCAATGAGCAGTTCTTC.

The sample holds a few counts of this clone. The chain uses TRBV25-1 and TRBJ1-1, with a possible D match to TRBD1 (6 bases). This CDR3 is built from 13 residues. Trimming took 5 bases from V and 3 from J, leaving 10 bases between them. Germline loops: CDR1 MGHDK, CDR2 SYGVNS. The CDR3 protein is CASSYRVDTEAFF. CDR3 in DNA: TGTGCCAGCAGTTACAGGGTGGACACTGAAGCTTTCTTT. The entire variable domain, with the rest obtained from reference TRBV25-1 and TRBJ1-1, is as follows: EADIYQTPRYLVIGTGKKITLECSQTMGHDKMYWYQQDPGMELHLIHYSYGVNSTEKGDLSSESTVSRIRTEHFPLTLESARPSHTSQYLCASSYRVDTEAFFGQGTRLTVV.

This clone is a singleton in its sample. This chain joins TRBV10-2 and TRBJ1-1; D is undetermined. Germline CDR1 WSHSY, CDR2 SAAADI. The CDR3 sequence is 17 residues long. V lost 6 bases and J lost 2, with 22 bases in between. CDR3 sequence: CASSSTSSFGVNTEAFF. The DNA for the CDR3 is TGCGCCAGCAGCTCAACTAGTTCGTTTGGGGTTAACACTGAAGCTTTCTTT.

The chain recombines TRBV5-4 with TRBJ2-7; 7 bases agree with TRBD1. V gave up 0 bases and J gave up 2 bases; unmatched junction bases: 5. Germline V gene data show CDR1 as SGHNT and CDR2 as YYREEE (reference sequence). This CDR3 spans 15 amino acids. This chain's CDR3 is CASSLGSGGPYEQYF. CDR3 coding DNA: TGTGCCAGCAGCTTGGGGTCAGGGGGACCCTACGAGCAGTACTTC.

V is TRBV7-2 and J is TRBJ1-5; weak D call: TRBD1 (5 bases). From germline, CDR1 is SGHTA and CDR2 FQGNSA. Between the trimmed V and J ends, which lost 5 bases and 4 bases, there was a span of 6 bases. The length of the CDR3 is 12 residues. The CDR3 nucleotides read TGTGCCAGCAGCCCAGGGAATCAGCCCCAGCATTTT. This codes for CASSPGNQPQHF. The whole variable domain, filled in from reference TRBV7-2 and TRBJ1-5, reads GAGVSQSPSNKVTEKGKDVELRCDPISGHTALYWYRQSLGQGLEFLIYFQGNSAPDKSGLPSDRFSAERTGGSVSTLTIQRTQQEDSAVYLCASSPGNQPQHFGDGTRLSIL.

This clone was seen more than once but under ten times. V usage is TRBV7-2 and J usage is TRBJ1-2; 7 nucleotides match TRBD1. This CDR3 comprises 14 residues. Trimming cost V 5 bases and J 4 bases; bases outside gene matches: 7. The germline V gene encodes CDR1 SGHTA and CDR2 FQGNSA. CDR3 bases: TGTGCCAGCAGCCAACTCGGGACAGTCTATGGCTACACCTTC. Its translation is CASSQLGTVYGYTF. Variable domain in full (rest from reference TRBV7-2 and TRBJ1-2): GAGVSQSPSNKVTEKGKDVELRCDPISGHTALYWYRQSLGQGLEFLIYFQGNSAPDKSGLPSDRFSAERTGGSVSTLTIQRTQQEDSAVYLCASSQLGTVYGYTFGSGTRLTVV.

The V gene is TRBV6-5, the J gene TRBJ1-1, with D unclear. With 4 bases removed from V and 1 base from J, the gap between germline ends came to 7 bases. This CDR3 contains 13 residues. CDR1 MNHEY and CDR2 SVGAGI come from the germline V gene. CDR3 sequence reads: CASSFYRNTEAFF. CDR3 nucleotide sequence: TGTGCCAGCAGTTTCTACAGGAACACTGAAGCTTTCTTT.

V is TRBV4-2 and J is TRBJ1-2, with TRBD1 matching 7 bases. The CDR3 runs to 15 residues. The ends lost 4 bases at V and 1 base at J; junction bases unmatched: 6. Germline V gene data show CDR1 as LGHNA and CDR2 as YNFKEQ. In DNA form, the CDR3 reads TGTGCCAGCAGCCCAGGGGGTTCGGATAACTATGGCTACACCTTC. This sequence encodes CASSPGGSDNYGYTF.

The chain is built from TRBV2 and TRBJ1-4, with TRBD1 as a possible D gene (5 bases). Germline CDR1 reads SNHLY; CDR2 reads FYNNEI. V dropped 7 bases and J dropped 4 bases, with 10 bases sitting between them. The CDR3 is made up of 13 amino acids. DNA of the CDR3: TGTGCCAGCAAGTGGGGACTTAATGAAAAACTGTTTTTT. It specifies CASKWGLNEKLFF.

This chain joins TRBV7-9 and TRBJ1-2; D is ambiguous. The CDR3 loop spans 15 amino acids. V was clipped by 5 bases and J by 0 bases, with 13 bases between them. CDR1 and CDR2 (germline): SEHNR, FQNEAQ (reference sequence). Written as DNA, the CDR3 is TGTGCCAGCAGCCCCAGGACGGAGTCTAACTATGGCTACACCTTC. This encodes CASSPRTESNYGYTF.

The rearrangement links TRBV7-3 to TRBJ1-1; possible D gene TRBD1, 6 bases. CDR1 is SGHTA, CDR2 FQGTGA, per germline. The V end lost 1 base, the J end lost 3 bases, and 9 bases lay between the germline ends. The CDR3 is made up of 14 amino acids. CDR3 in amino acids: CASSLRGADTEAFF. The CDR3 region has the DNA TGTGCCAGCAGCTTAAGGGGGGCGGACACTGAAGCTTTCTTT.

V and J are TRBV2 and TRBJ2-5; no definite D call. The CDR3 is made up of 13 amino acids. With 3 bases removed from V and 5 bases from J, the gap between germline ends came to 10 bases. Germline V gene lookup returns CDR1 SNHLY and CDR2 FYNNEI. CDR3 sequence: CASSDVAAETQYF. In DNA, the CDR3 is TGTGCCAGCAGTGATGTAGCAGCGGAGACCCAGTACTTC.

The gene calls are TRBV19 and TRBJ1-1; weak D call: TRBD1 (5 bases). Germline V gives CDR1 LNHDA, CDR2 SQIVND (reference sequence). The CDR3 covers 14 residues. V dropped 7 bases and J dropped 5 bases, with 17 bases sitting between them. The CDR3 reads CASTRTPGVTEAFF. In DNA, the CDR3 is TGTGCCAGTACCCGGACCCCGGGGGTGACTGAAGCTTTCTTT.

The J gene is TRBJ1-1, the V gene TRBV15; D ambiguous. The CDR3 is 13 residues long. Looked up from germline, CDR1 is LNHNV and CDR2 is YYDKDF (reference sequence). Trimming removed 3 bases from V and 1 base from J, with 6 bases in between. In DNA form, the CDR3 reads TGTGCCACCAGCAGGGATAAGAACACTGAAGCTTTCTTT. As protein: CATSRDKNTEAFF.

As DNA, the CDR3 is TGTGCCAGCAGCTTCCCGACAGAAATTTCTGAAGCTTTCTTT. Amino acids: CASSFPTEISEAFF. The J gene is TRBJ1-1, the V gene TRBV7-8; D may be TRBD1 (5 bases). V was cut by 3 bases and J by 6 bases, with 14 bases left in between. The CDR3 extends over 14 amino acids. In germline, CDR1 is SGHVS, CDR2 FQNEAQ.

The J gene is TRBJ1-1, the V gene TRBV9, with TRBD1 matching 8 bases. This CDR3 spans 12 amino acids. Looked up from germline, CDR1 is SGDLS and CDR2 is YYNGEE. V shed 4 bases and J 10 bases; nucleotides not matched to a gene: 6. The CDR3 region is CASSPRDRGAFF. CDR3 coding DNA: TGTGCCAGCAGCCCACGAGACAGGGGAGCTTTCTTT.

This clone was counted a single time. The chain combines TRBV4-3 with TRBJ2-1; D might be TRBD1 (6 bases). This CDR3 has 17 amino acids. Germline CDR1 and CDR2: LGHNA and YSLEER. Trimming stripped 4 bases from V and 8 bases from J, with 24 bases between. CDR3 sequence: CASSLAKTAGANHEQFF. CDR3 nucleotide sequence: TGCGCCAGCAGCCTCGCAAAGACGGCAGGGGCTAACCATGAGCAGTTCTTC.

This clone was seen only once. V is TRBV2 and J is TRBJ2-7; maybe TRBD1 (5 bases). Germline lookup yields CDR1 SNHLY and CDR2 FYNNEI. This CDR3 has 13 residues. V dropped 4 bases and J dropped 3 bases, with 10 bases sitting between them. DNA for the CDR3: TGTGCCAGCAGTGTATCTGACAGCTACGAGCAGTACTTC. Its translation is CASSVSDSYEQYF.